These 23 T cell receptor beta chains came from one sample sequenced in a study of T cells expressing NK-cell markers. Each CDR3 protein gets one entry in TCRdb, which reprocessed the 5' RACE reads and gives no DNA. With about 260,000 distinct CDR3 sequences in the sample, the ten largest clones hold around 4.3%. Sequencing was performed on blood T cells: a sorted CD56 or NKG2C T cell subset, CD4+ or CD8+ T cells, or bulk PBMC T cells (not recorded which). The origin of the receptors is a woman aged 18 to 75 in good health.

The chain uses TRBV20-1 and TRBJ2-3; TCRdb's D gene call, TRBD2, goes unchecked for lack of DNA. This CDR3 is 13 amino acids long. Germline V CDR1 and CDR2: DFQATT, SNEGSKA (reference sequence). CDR3 protein: CSAERGISDTQYF.

V gene TRBV27 combines with J gene TRBJ2-5. Germline loops: CDR1 MNHEY, CDR2 SMNVEV (reference sequence). The CDR3 contains 13 residues. CDR3: CASSLLPQETQYF.

The chain combines TRBV20-1 with TRBJ1-1. Looked up from germline, CDR1 is DFQATT and CDR2 is SNEGSKA (reference sequence). The CDR3 loop spans 16 amino acids. CDR3 sequence: CSARSPPAHTRTEAFF.

CDR3 in amino acids: CASSQGRGAEQYF. This chain joins TRBV3-1 and TRBJ2-7; TCRdb's D call, TRBD2, is unchecked because there is no DNA. The CDR3 sequence is 13 residues long. Germline V gene data show CDR1 as LGHDT and CDR2 as YNNKEL (reference sequence).

V and J are TRBV7-9 and TRBJ1-4; TCRdb designates TRBD1, a call that cannot be tested without DNA. The CDR3 loop spans 14 amino acids. Germline V CDR1 and CDR2: SEHNR, FQNEAQ (reference sequence). CDR3 amino acids: CASVNGGANEKLFF.

The chain uses TRBV12-3 or TRBV12-4 and TRBJ1-5. This CDR3 comprises 15 residues. The CDR3 reads CASSLEVSGYQPQHF.

V usage is TRBV24-1 and J usage is TRBJ2-6; TCRdb's D call of TRBD1 is untestable without DNA. Germline V gene sequence: CDR1 KGHDR, CDR2 SFDVKD. The CDR3 is 18 residues long. The CDR3 here is CATSPTAGNLSGANVLTF.

This sequence joins TRBV24-1 and TRBJ2-3. From germline, CDR1 is KGHDR and CDR2 SFDVKD. The CDR3 is 13 amino acids. The CDR3 loop is CATSGGISDTQYF.

This chain uses TRBV5-1 with TRBJ2-7; TCRdb gives TRBD2 as the D gene, but with no DNA this cannot be confirmed. The CDR3 totals 15 residues. Germline V gene data show CDR1 as SGHRS and CDR2 as YFSETQ. The CDR3 loop reads CASSSGSGTLYEQYF.

The chain joins TRBV24-1 to TRBJ2-3. The length of the CDR3 is 14 residues. Germline values: CDR1 KGHDR, CDR2 SFDVKD. CDR3 in amino acids: CATSARIYTDTQYF.

This chain connects TRBV7-2 to TRBJ2-3; the D gene TCRdb calls, TRBD1, cannot be checked with no DNA. CDR1 and CDR2 from the germline V gene are SGHTA and FQGNSA. The CDR3 extends over 15 amino acids. CDR3 amino acids: CASSFGASGTDTQYF.

This chain connects TRBV6-1 to TRBJ1-6. This CDR3 contains 13 residues. Germline-derived CDR1 and CDR2 are MNHNS and SASEGT. CDR3 residues: CASMRGGNSPLHF.

V is TRBV11-2 and J is TRBJ1-6. In germline, CDR1 is SGHAT, CDR2 FQNNGV. CDR3 length equals 13 residues. The CDR3 sequence is CASSFYDNSPLHF.

This chain links TRBV28 with TRBJ2-7; no DNA is available, so the TRBD1 call from TCRdb remains unchecked. Germline CDR1 reads MDHEN; CDR2 reads SYDVKM. This CDR3 comprises 14 residues. This CDR3 reads CASSLVGTGYEQYF.

The J gene is TRBJ1-4, the V gene TRBV12-3 or TRBV12-4. This CDR3 contains 12 residues. Here the CDR3 reads CASSFSVEKLFF.

The rearrangement links TRBV3-1 to TRBJ1-6; TCRdb outputs TRBD1, but without DNA this stays unchecked. The CDR3 length is 14 residues. Germline V lookup: CDR1 LGHDT, CDR2 YNNKEL (reference sequence). This CDR3 reads CASSFGQENSPLHF.

The chain couples TRBV5-5 to TRBJ1-1. The CDR3 is 13 amino acids. CDR1 SGHKS and CDR2 YYEKEE come from the germline V gene (reference sequence). CDR3 sequence: CASSWDGDTEAFF.

The rearrangement uses TRBV3-1 and TRBJ2-5; lacking DNA, the TRBD2 call made by TCRdb goes unchecked. Germline CDR1 LGHDT, CDR2 YNNKEL (reference sequence). CDR3 size: 12 residues. The CDR3 loop reads CASLGGRETQYF.

The chain employs TRBV28 and TRBJ2-7; TCRdb gives TRBD1 as the D gene, but with no DNA this cannot be confirmed. CDR1 and CDR2 from the germline V gene are MDHEN and SYDVKM. The length of the CDR3 is 18 residues. The CDR3 here is CASSLGGASGRASYEQYF.

The chain uses TRBV9 and TRBJ2-1; TCRdb returns TRBD1, unconfirmable since there is no DNA. CDR3 length: 15 amino acids. Germline assignment: CDR1 SGDLS and CDR2 YYNGEE. The CDR3 spells CASTGGGSLNNEQFF.

This rearrangement joins TRBV20-1 to TRBJ2-7. Germline V lookup: CDR1 DFQATT, CDR2 SNEGSKA (reference sequence). This CDR3 comprises 16 residues. The CDR3 loop reads CSAGDSRASWVQEQYF.

The V and J genes are TRBV6-5 and TRBJ2-1; the D gene TCRdb calls, TRBD1, cannot be checked with no DNA. This CDR3 spans 15 amino acids. Looked up from germline, CDR1 is MNHEY and CDR2 is SVGAGI. The CDR3 loop is CASSYVDRAYNEQFF.

The chain uses TRBV10-3 and TRBJ1-1; TCRdb designates TRBD1, a call that cannot be tested without DNA. This CDR3 comprises 14 residues. Germline-derived CDR1 and CDR2 are ENHRY and SYGVKD. The CDR3 spells CATRPGQDYTEAFF.